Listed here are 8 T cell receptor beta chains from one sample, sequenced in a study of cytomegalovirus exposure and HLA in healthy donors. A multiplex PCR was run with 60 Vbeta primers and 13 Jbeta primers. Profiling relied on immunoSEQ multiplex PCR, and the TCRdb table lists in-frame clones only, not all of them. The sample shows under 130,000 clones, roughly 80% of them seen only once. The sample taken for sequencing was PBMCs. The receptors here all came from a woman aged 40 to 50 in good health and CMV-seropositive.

The CDR3: CASGLRLGTTTYEQYF. The CDR3 DNA reads TGTGCTAGTGGTTTGCGGTTAGGGACTACTACCTACGAGCAGTACTTC. The gene calls are TRBV12-5 and TRBJ2-7; 7 bases align to TRBD2. The germline gives CDR1 LGHNT, CDR2 FRNRAP. Germline trimming cut 2 bases from V and 2 bases from J; bases unmatched to any gene: 9. CDR3 size: 16 residues.

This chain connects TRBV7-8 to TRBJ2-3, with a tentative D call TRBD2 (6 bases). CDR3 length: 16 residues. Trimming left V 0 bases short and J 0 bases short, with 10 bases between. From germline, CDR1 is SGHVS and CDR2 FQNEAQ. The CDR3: CASSLASGTSTDTQYF. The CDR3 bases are TGTGCCAGCAGCTTAGCTAGCGGTACTAGCACAGATACGCAGTATTTT.

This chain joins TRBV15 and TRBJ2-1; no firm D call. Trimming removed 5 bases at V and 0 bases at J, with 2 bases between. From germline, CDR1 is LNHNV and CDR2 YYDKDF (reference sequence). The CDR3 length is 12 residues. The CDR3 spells CATSRSYNEQFF. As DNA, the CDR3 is TGTGCCACCAGCCGCTCCTACAATGAGCAGTTCTTC. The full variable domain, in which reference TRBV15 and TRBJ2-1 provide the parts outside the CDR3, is DAMVIQNPRYQVTQFGKPVTLSCSQTLNHNVMYWYQQKSSQAPKLLFHYYDKDFNNEADTPDNFQSRRPNTSFCFLDIRSPGLGDTAMYLCATSRSYNEQFFGPGTRLTVL.

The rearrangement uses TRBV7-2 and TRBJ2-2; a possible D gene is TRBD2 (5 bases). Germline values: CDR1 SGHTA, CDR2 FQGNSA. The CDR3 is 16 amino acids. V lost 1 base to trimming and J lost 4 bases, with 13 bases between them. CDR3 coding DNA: TGTGCCAGCAGCTTAGGCCCGCCTGAGGGCACCGGGGAGCTGTTTTTT. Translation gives CASSLGPPEGTGELFF.

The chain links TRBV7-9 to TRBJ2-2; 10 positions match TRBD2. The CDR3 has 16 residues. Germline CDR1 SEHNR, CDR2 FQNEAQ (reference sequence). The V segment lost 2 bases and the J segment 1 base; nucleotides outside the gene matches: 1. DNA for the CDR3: TGTGCCAGCAGCTTACTAGCGGGGGAGAACACCGGGGAGCTGTTTTTT. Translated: CASSLLAGENTGELFF.

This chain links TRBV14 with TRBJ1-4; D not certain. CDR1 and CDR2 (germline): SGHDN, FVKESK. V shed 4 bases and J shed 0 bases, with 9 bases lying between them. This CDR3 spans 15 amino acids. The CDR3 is CASSPRRATNEKLFF. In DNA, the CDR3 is TGTGCCAGCAGCCCACGACGGGCAACTAATGAAAAACTGTTTTTT. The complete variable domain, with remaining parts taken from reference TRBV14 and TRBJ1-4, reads EAGVTQFPSHSVIEKGQTVTLRCDPISGHDNLYWYRRVMGKEIKFLLHFVKESKQDESGMPNNRFLAERTGGTYSTLKVQPAELEDSGVYFCASSPRRATNEKLFFGSGTQLSVL.

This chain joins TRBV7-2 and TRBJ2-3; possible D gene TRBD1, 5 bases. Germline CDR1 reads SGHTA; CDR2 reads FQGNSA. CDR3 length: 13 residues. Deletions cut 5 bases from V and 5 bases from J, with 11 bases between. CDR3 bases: TGTGCCAGCAGCGCCGACAGAGAAGATACGCAGTATTTT. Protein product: CASSADREDTQYF.

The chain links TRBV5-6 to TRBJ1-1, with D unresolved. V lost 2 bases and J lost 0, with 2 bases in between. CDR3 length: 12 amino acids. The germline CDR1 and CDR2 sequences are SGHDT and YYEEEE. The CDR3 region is CASSFLNTEAFF. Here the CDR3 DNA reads TGTGCCAGCAGCTTCTTGAACACTGAAGCTTTCTTT.